The 12 T cell receptor beta chains presented below share a single source sample, sequenced in a study of OX40 agonist ivuxolimab in advanced cancers. Clones were sequenced by immunoSEQ multiplex PCR, and TCRdb holds only the in-frame ones, with some missing. In the table there are some 19,000 clones, 85% to 90% of which are singletons. The starting material was CD4+ or CD8+ T cells sorted from blood, obtained in a trial of the OX40 agonist ivuxolimab. These receptors came from an adult with an advanced solid tumor such as melanoma, head and neck, liver or kidney cancer.

The chain uses TRBV7-8 and TRBJ2-7; D remains ambiguous. V lost 1 base and J lost 3, with 13 bases in between. The CDR3 is 15 residues long. Looked up from germline, CDR1 is SGHVS and CDR2 is FQNEAQ. CDR3 sequence: CASSLEGSRSYEQYF. As DNA, the CDR3 is TGTGCCAGCAGCTTAGAAGGTTCCCGGAGCTACGAGCAGTACTTC.

The chain uses TRBV18 and TRBJ1-5; the match to TRBD1 covers 7 bases. From germline, CDR1 is KGHSH and CDR2 LQKENI. There are 17 residues in the CDR3. The V gene end was trimmed by 5 bases and the J gene end by 0 bases; junction bases not matched to a gene: 10. The CDR3 region is CASSVGDSWPSNQPQHF. In DNA, the CDR3 is TGTGCCAGCTCAGTGGGGGACAGCTGGCCTAGCAATCAGCCCCAGCATTTT.

J is TRBJ2-7 and V is TRBV6-6; possible D gene TRBD2, 6 bases. The CDR3 spans 13 residues. The V gene lost 10 bases and the J gene lost 7 bases, with 20 bases spanning the gap. Germline CDR1 reads MNHNY; CDR2 reads SVGAGI (reference sequence). The CDR3 here is CAIHSGGLGEQYF. The CDR3 region has the DNA TGTGCCATCCACTCTGGGGGGTTGGGTGAGCAGTACTTC.

The V gene is TRBV4-3, the J gene TRBJ1-1; D gene uncertain. The CDR3 consists of 14 residues. From germline, CDR1 is LGHNA and CDR2 YSLEER. V shed 0 bases and J shed 1 base, with 6 bases lying between them. DNA for the CDR3: TGCGCCAGCAGCCAAGAAGAAGAGAACACTGAAGCTTTCTTT. Translating it yields CASSQEEENTEAFF.

The chain is built from TRBV14 and TRBJ2-1, with TRBD2 matching 12 bases. The V segment lost 6 bases and the J segment 8 bases; nucleotides outside the gene matches: 5. Germline V gives CDR1 SGHDN, CDR2 FVKESK. CDR3 length equals 14 residues. CDR3 in DNA: TGTGCCAGCAGTCCGACTAGCGGGAGCTATGAGCAGTTCTTC. This sequence encodes CASSPTSGSYEQFF.

The chain carries TRBV4-3 and TRBJ2-3; TRBD2 matches at 8 bases. The CDR3 spans 17 residues. CDR1 is LGHNA and CDR2 is YSLEER in the germline V gene. After removal of 0 bases from V and 2 bases from J, the junction contained 7 bases not matched to a gene. The CDR3 loop is CASSQDHGSGDTDTQYF. The CDR3 region has the DNA TGCGCCAGCAGCCAAGATCATGGTAGCGGGGACACAGATACGCAGTATTTT.

The chain links TRBV19 to TRBJ2-2; D is unresolved. Per germline, CDR1 LNHDA and CDR2 SQIVND (reference sequence). Trimming removed 1 base from V and 6 bases from J, with 9 bases in between. The CDR3 length is 14 residues. The CDR3 here is CASSIGTSSGELFF. CDR3 DNA sequence: TGTGCCAGTAGTATAGGCACCAGCTCCGGGGAGCTGTTTTTT. Drawing the rest from reference TRBV19 and TRBJ2-2, the complete variable domain is DGGITQSPKYLFRKEGQNVTLSCEQNLNHDAMYWYRQDPGQGLRLIYYSQIVNDFQKGDIAEGYSVSREKKESFPLTVTSAQKNPTAFYLCASSIGTSSGELFFGEGSRLTVL.

The V and J genes are TRBV28 and TRBJ2-2, with 8 bases that match TRBD2. CDR3 length equals 16 residues. Losses at the gene ends were 2 bases for V and 3 bases for J; bases not matched to a gene: 5. Looked up from germline, CDR1 is MDHEN and CDR2 is SYDVKM. The CDR3, as DNA: TGTGCCAGCAGTTTAACGTTAGCGGGATACACCGGGGAGCTGTTTTTT. Translated: CASSLTLAGYTGELFF.

The V gene is TRBV7-9, the J gene TRBJ2-5; perhaps D is TRBD1 or TRBD2 (5 bases each). The germline CDR1 and CDR2 sequences are SEHNR and FQNEAQ (reference sequence). V was trimmed by 5 bases and J by 2 bases, leaving 18 bases between them. The CDR3 runs 16 residues. The CDR3 loop is CASSPPGRTFQETQYF. In nucleotides, the CDR3 is TGTGCCAGCAGCCCGCCGGGACGGACTTTTCAAGAGACCCAGTACTTC.

V and J are TRBV4-1 and TRBJ1-1; TRBD1 aligns across 7 bases. The V segment lost 4 bases and the J segment 5 bases; nucleotides outside the gene matches: 4. Per germline, CDR1 MGHRA and CDR2 YSYEKL. The CDR3 loop spans 13 amino acids. The CDR3 is CASSPGGRTEAFF. The CDR3 bases are TGCGCCAGCAGCCCAGGGGGGAGAACTGAAGCTTTCTTT.

V usage is TRBV2 and J usage is TRBJ2-1; possible D gene TRBD1, 6 bases. The CDR3 spans 13 residues. V lost 4 bases, J lost 10 bases, and 14 bases lay in between. Germline values: CDR1 SNHLY, CDR2 FYNNEI. Here the CDR3 reads CASSVSGTQEQFF. The CDR3 nucleotides are TGTGCCAGCAGTGTTTCAGGGACACAGGAGCAGTTCTTC.

This chain joins TRBV9 and TRBJ2-5, with D possibly TRBD2 on 6 matching bases. This CDR3 has 15 amino acids. Germline CDR1 SGDLS, CDR2 YYNGEE. V gave up 5 bases and J gave up 9 bases, with 23 bases separating them. CDR3 nucleotides: TGTGCCAGCAGTGGGCTAGCGAGAGGGACCCAGGCCCAGTACTTC. Translation gives CASSGLARGTQAQYF.